This TCR beta chain was sequenced during a study of T cell responses to AZD1222 COVID-19 vaccine. Per germline, CDR1 SGHTS and CDR2 YDEGEE. Trimming stripped 4 bases from V and 3 bases from J, with 16 bases between. CDR3 size: 16 residues. Details on this clone: The target antigen is unknown.

Produced via immunoSEQ multiplex PCR; TCRdb's table is partial and in-frame only. The table records some 150,000 clones, 88% of them present only once. Study results and caveats: The study found Spike-specific TCR breadth and depth rose after two AZD1222 doses. Every sample of the repertoires postdated the peak T cell response. Unmutated variant regions are reportedly targeted by nearly half of spike-specific TCRs.

The gene calls are TRBV5-8 and TRBJ1-4, with a tentative D call TRBD1 (6 bases). This TCR was sampled from an adult in good health. The sequenced sample was peripheral blood, obtained on day 0 of AZD1222 vaccination. The CDR3 nucleotides are TGTGCCAGCAGCCTCAGACAGGTGCCCCCTAATGAAAAACTGTTTTTT. Translation gives CASSLRQVPPNEKLFF.